The 2 T cell receptor beta chains below were found in one sample sequenced in a study of technical replicates of blood from a handful of donors. Profiling relied on immunoSEQ multiplex PCR, and the TCRdb table lists in-frame clones only, not all of them. This table holds about 80,000 clones, about 95% found once. Sequencing input: T cells isolated from PBMCs. The source of these receptors is a human donor in good health.

The chain's CDR3 is CASSNGQVTSEQFF. The CDR3 DNA is TGTGCCAGCAGCAACGGACAGGTTACTAGTGAGCAGTTCTTC. The V call is TRBV11-3, the J call TRBJ2-1; TRBD1 matches 7 bases. CDR3 length equals 14 residues. Germline CDR1 reads SGHNT; CDR2 reads YENEEA. The V segment lost 5 bases and the J segment 9 bases; nucleotides outside the gene matches: 10.

The rearrangement uses TRBV18 and TRBJ2-7; D is possibly TRBD2 (5 bases). Trimming shortened V by 3 bases and J by 2 bases, and 20 bases separated the two germline ends. The CDR3 length is 17 residues. Per germline, CDR1 KGHSH and CDR2 LQKENI. This CDR3 is CASSPRGPLAPTYEQYF. As DNA, the CDR3 is TGTGCCAGCTCACCGCGAGGGCCCCTTGCCCCAACCTACGAGCAGTACTTC.